The 18 T cell receptor beta chains listed next were all sequenced from one sample in a study of blood T cells in healthy people across ages. It was with a sample-barcoded 5' primer and a J-beta primer mix that a second PCR of about 6 to 12 cycles was run. TCRdb re-called the 5' RACE reads through MiXCR, storing one row per CDR3 protein. The table lists 700,000 to 850,000 distinct CDR3 sequences, under 40% of them singletons. Sample: blood. Every receptor here comes from a man between 18 and 35 years old in good health.

A note on this clonotype: A much larger clone sits a single nucleotide away, making a read error possible. The conserved final phenylalanine or tryptophan is absent from the CDR3, which likely points to a read error. The genes are TRBV4-3 and TRBJ2-1, with D perhaps TRBD1 (6 bases). The CDR3 spans 14 residues. Between the trimmed V and J ends, which lost 5 bases and 8 bases, there was a span of 16 bases. Germline CDR1 LGHNA, CDR2 YSLEER. The CDR3 protein is CASSGERGLHEQFL. The CDR3 nucleotides are TGCGCCAGCAGCGGCGAGAGGGGGTTGCATGAGCAGTTCCTC.

CDR3 amino acids: CASSGMGQPDNEQYF. Here the CDR3 DNA reads TGTGCCAGCAGCGGCATGGGACAGCCAGACAATGAGCAGTACTTC. V gene TRBV7-9 combines with J gene TRBJ2-1; the match to TRBD1 covers 7 bases. Matching the DNA end better, TRBJ2-7 makes the J call doubtful. Per the germline V gene, CDR1 is SEHNR and CDR2 is FQNEAQ (reference sequence). This CDR3 is built from 15 residues.

This clonotype has ten or more counts. J is TRBJ2-3 and V is TRBV4-3, with D unresolved. Germline loops: CDR1 LGHNA, CDR2 YSLEER. V shed 4 bases and J shed 2 bases, with 7 bases lying between them. The CDR3 loop spans 13 amino acids. The CDR3 protein is CASSPPDTDTQYF. As DNA, the CDR3 is TGCGCCAGCAGCCCACCCGACACAGATACGCAGTATTTT.

The chain couples TRBV6-2 or TRBV6-3 to TRBJ1-1; 9 bases fit TRBD1. Germline lookup yields CDR1 MNHEY and CDR2 SVGEGT. With V trimmed by 6 bases and J by 4 bases, 6 bases remained unmatched. The CDR3 loop spans 14 amino acids. The CDR3 spells CASRGTGRSTEAFF. CDR3 DNA sequence: TGTGCCAGCAGGGGGACAGGGAGGAGCACTGAAGCTTTCTTT.

This clonotype was seen a few times. The chain uses TRBV7-9 and TRBJ2-1; D not certain. Judging by the DNA end, TRBJ2-7 fits better; the J call may be wrong. CDR1 and CDR2 from the germline V gene are SEHNR and FQNEAQ (reference sequence). The CDR3 covers 15 residues. Written as DNA, the CDR3 is TGTGCCAGCAGCTCCACCTTACGCTCCTACAATGAGCAGTACTTC. Protein sequence: CASSSTLRSYNEQYF.

In the case of this clonotype: This could be a read error, since a much larger clone is one nucleotide away. Written as DNA, the CDR3 is TGCAGTGCCGATAGGGGCTACGAGCAGTTCTTC. Translated, it gives CSADRGYEQFF. V usage is TRBV20-1 and J usage is TRBJ2-1, with D possibly being TRBD1 (5 bases). The V gene lost 6 bases and the J gene lost 10 bases, with 13 bases spanning the gap. CDR3 size: 11 residues. Per germline, CDR1 DFQATT and CDR2 SNEGSKA (reference sequence).

The chain uses TRBV27 and TRBJ2-1, with D uncertain. The better agreement between TRBJ2-7 and the DNA end casts doubt on the J call. Germline V gene data show CDR1 as MNHEY and CDR2 as SMNVEV (reference sequence). CDR3 length equals 12 residues. The CDR3 nucleotides read TGTGCCAGCAGTTTTCCAAACAATGAGCAGTACTTC. Its translation is CASSFPNNEQYF.

This clonotype was observed at least ten times. The gene calls are TRBV20-1 and TRBJ2-5; 10 bases match TRBD1. V dropped 3 bases and J dropped 0; count of bases not matched to a gene: 7. Germline CDR1 DFQATT, CDR2 SNEGSKA (reference sequence). The CDR3 spans 16 residues. This chain's CDR3 is CSASGTGDLYQETQYF. The CDR3 bases are TGCAGTGCTAGTGGGACAGGGGACCTTTACCAAGAGACCCAGTACTTC.

This clonotype was picked up one time. V is TRBV29-1 and J is TRBJ2-1, with D perhaps matching TRBD1 (5 bases). Germline V CDR1 and CDR2: SQVTM, ANQGSEA. The V end lost 7 bases, the J end lost 2 bases, and 12 bases lay between the germline ends. The CDR3 has 13 residues. CDR3 residues: CSGRTDTYNEQFF. In DNA, the CDR3 is TGCAGCGGGCGGACGGACACCTACAATGAGCAGTTCTTC.

This clonotype came up a few times. V usage is TRBV7-2 and J usage is TRBJ1-6; no clear D gene. Per germline, CDR1 SGHTA and CDR2 FQGNSA. The CDR3 covers 17 residues. V lost 5 bases to trimming and J lost 0 bases, with 14 bases between them. The CDR3 region is CASSQNGASSYNSPLHF. CDR3 nucleotides: TGTGCCAGCAGCCAAAACGGAGCCAGCTCCTATAATTCACCCCTCCACTTT.

The CDR3 sequence is CASSRLNVGGSYEQYF. CDR3 nucleotides: TGCGCCAGCAGCCGGCTTAACGTAGGAGGCTCCTACGAGCAGTACTTC. The chain joins TRBV4-3 to TRBJ2-7, with a weak D call TRBD2 (5 bases). There are 16 residues in the CDR3. Germline V gives CDR1 LGHNA, CDR2 YSLEER. V shed 4 bases and J shed 0 bases, with 16 bases lying between them.

This clonotype has only a few counts. The chain links TRBV7-2 to TRBJ1-2; 10 positions agree with TRBD1. The CDR3 runs 16 residues. CDR1 and CDR2 (germline): SGHTA, FQGNSA. J was trimmed by 1 base and V by 10 bases; bases with no gene match: 12. CDR3 in DNA: TGTGCCAACAGTACCGGGACAGGGGCCTTTAACTATGGCTACACCTTC. Encoded protein: CANSTGTGAFNYGYTF.

V usage is TRBV21-1 and J usage is TRBJ2-1; the table's D gene call, TRBD2, was not cross checked with the DNA. TRBV21-1 is designated a pseudogene. The CDR3 spans 15 residues. The CDR3 DNA follows: TGTACCACCGCAGCAACAAGACTAGCGATGGAGACCCAGTTCTTC. Translation gives CTTAATRLAMETQFF.

The table lists this clonotype with a few counts. J is TRBJ1-1 and V is TRBV7-2; 10 nucleotides match TRBD1. The junction had 5 bases not matched to a gene; V was cut back by 3 bases and J by 1 base. Per the germline V gene, CDR1 is SGHTA and CDR2 is FQGNSA. CDR3 length: 16 amino acids. CDR3 nucleotides: TGTGCCAGCAGCTTGGTGACAGGGGGCGCGAACACTGAAGCTTTCTTT. It encodes CASSLVTGGANTEAFF.

The rearrangement joins TRBV5-8 to TRBJ1-2; no firm D call. Germline loops: CDR1 SGHTS, CDR2 YDEGEE. The V end was cut by 0 bases, the J end by 4 bases, with 4 bases between. The CDR3 is 12 residues long. The CDR3 is CASSLVLYGYTF. The CDR3 coding sequence is TGTGCCAGCAGCTTGGTGCTCTATGGCTACACCTTC. Full variable domain (outside the CDR3, taken from reference TRBV5-8 and TRBJ1-2): EAGVTQSPTHLIKTRGQQATLRCSPISGHTSVYWYQQALGLGLQFLLWYDEGEERNRGNFPPRFSGRQFPNYSSELNVNALELEDSALYLCASSLVLYGYTFGSGTRLTVV.

The chain combines TRBV12-3 or TRBV12-4 with TRBJ1-1, with D perhaps TRBD1 (5 bases). This CDR3 is 15 amino acids long. With 3 bases removed from V and 5 bases from J, the gap between germline ends came to 16 bases. The CDR3 region has the DNA TGTGCCAGCAGTTTTTGGGGGAGACTGGGGACTGAAGCTTTCTTT. This encodes CASSFWGRLGTEAFF.

This clonotype was recorded at least ten times. V is TRBV2 and J is TRBJ2-3; D remains unclear. This CDR3 is built from 12 residues. Trimming took off 6 bases at V and 6 bases at J, with 10 bases between the two ends. CDR1 and CDR2 (germline): SNHLY, FYNNEI. The CDR3 DNA reads as TGTGCCAGCAGCTCTAGGGTGGATACGCAGTATTTT. Protein product: CASSSRVDTQYF.

The J gene is TRBJ2-7, the V gene TRBV6-1; perhaps TRBD1 as D (5 bases). The CDR3 spans 14 residues. The V end was cut by 10 bases, the J end by 0 bases, with 16 bases between. Germline values: CDR1 MNHNS, CDR2 SASEGT. The CDR3 here is CATSGGASSYEQYF. The CDR3 bases are TGTGCCACCTCCGGTGGGGCCAGCTCCTACGAGCAGTACTTC.